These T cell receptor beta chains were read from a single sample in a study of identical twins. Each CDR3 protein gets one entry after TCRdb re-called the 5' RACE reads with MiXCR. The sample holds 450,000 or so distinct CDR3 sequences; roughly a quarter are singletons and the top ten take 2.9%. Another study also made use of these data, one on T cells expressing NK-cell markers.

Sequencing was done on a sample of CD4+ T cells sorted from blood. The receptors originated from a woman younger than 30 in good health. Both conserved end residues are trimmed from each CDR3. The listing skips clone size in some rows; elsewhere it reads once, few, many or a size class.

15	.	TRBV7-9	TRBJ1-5	ASSYGQGLMGNQPQH
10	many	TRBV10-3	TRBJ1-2	AISEGGYGYT
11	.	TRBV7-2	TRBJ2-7	ASSPGTSGGIY
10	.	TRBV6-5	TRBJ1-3	ASSPAGNTIY
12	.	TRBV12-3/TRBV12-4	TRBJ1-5	ASSFGTSNQPQH
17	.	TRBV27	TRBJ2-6	ASRPASGRAISGANVLT
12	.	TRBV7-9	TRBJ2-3	ASITSGSKDTQY
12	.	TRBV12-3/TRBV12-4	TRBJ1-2	ASSFRDRNYGYT
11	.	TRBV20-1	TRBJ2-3	SAIPGGADTQY
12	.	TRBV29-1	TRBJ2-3	SVGGGSGPDTQY
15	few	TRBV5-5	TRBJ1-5	ASSLAPHLRGWQPQH
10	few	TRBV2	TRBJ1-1	ASILGQATSF
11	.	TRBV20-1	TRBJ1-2	SAPVSPGGGYT
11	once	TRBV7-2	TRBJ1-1	ASSTSYHTEAF
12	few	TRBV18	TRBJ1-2	ASSTRADGAGYT
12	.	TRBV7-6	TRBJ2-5	ASSGRVAGETQY
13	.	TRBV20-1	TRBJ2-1	SARDDEGNRGEQF
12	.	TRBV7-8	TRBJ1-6	ASRQGSGDSPLH
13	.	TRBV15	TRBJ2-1	ATSRTSGKYNEQF
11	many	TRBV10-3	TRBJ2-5	AIRPDKEETQY
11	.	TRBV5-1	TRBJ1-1	ASSLVQGGEAF
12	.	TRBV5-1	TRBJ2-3	ASSSRLAGDTQY
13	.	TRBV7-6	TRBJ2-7	ASSFSSGSRDEQY
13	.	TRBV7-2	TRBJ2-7	ASSRDRSSSYEQY
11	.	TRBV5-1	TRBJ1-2	ASTTGTYDGYT
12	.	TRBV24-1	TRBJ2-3	ATSRQDSTDTQY
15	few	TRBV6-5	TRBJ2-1	ASSYSLAGGLRDEQF
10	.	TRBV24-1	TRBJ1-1	ATMDPNTEAF
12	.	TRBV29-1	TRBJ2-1	SSRTSGRPYEQF
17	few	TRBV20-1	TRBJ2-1	SARGLRGASGLLGYEQF
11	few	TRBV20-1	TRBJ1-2	SATDKLNYGYT
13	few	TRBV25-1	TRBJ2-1	ASSESGSSYNEQF
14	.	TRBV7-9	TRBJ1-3	ASSDEGSVSGNTIY
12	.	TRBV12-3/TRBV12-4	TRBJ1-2	ASSSDRGVYGYT
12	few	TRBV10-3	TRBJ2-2	AITAAGVGGELF
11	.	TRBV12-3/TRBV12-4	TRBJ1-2	ASSRTRGYGYT
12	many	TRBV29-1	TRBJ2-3	SVEDSVGTDTQY
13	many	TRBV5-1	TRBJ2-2	ASSSRGGDTGELF
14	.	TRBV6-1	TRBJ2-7	ATRRTHSQGSYEQY
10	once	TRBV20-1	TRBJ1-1	SAGREGTEAF
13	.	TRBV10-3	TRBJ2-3	AIGRDRVASDTQY
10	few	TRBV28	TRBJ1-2	ASSSRRYGYT
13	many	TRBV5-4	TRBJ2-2	ASRKEGGLTGELF
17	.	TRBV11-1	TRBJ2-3	ASSLNREPTSTSRGTQY
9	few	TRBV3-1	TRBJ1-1	ASSTYTEAF